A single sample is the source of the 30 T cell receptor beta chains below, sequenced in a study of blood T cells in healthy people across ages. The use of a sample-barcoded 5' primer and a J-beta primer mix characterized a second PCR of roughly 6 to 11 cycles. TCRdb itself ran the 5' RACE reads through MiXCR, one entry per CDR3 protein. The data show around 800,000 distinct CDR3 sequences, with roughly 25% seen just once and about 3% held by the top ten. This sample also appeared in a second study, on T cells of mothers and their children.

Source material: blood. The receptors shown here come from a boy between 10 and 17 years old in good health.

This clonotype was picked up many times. CDR3 DNA: TGCGCCAGCAGCTCAAGGGGAGCAGAGACCCAGTACTTC. Translated, it gives CASSSRGAETQYF. The chain is built from TRBV5-1 and TRBJ2-5; D possibly matches TRBD1 or TRBD2 (5 bases each). In germline, CDR1 is SGHRS, CDR2 YFSETQ. This CDR3 is 13 amino acids long. The V and J ends lost 3 bases and 4 bases respectively, with 10 bases between them.

DNA for the CDR3: TGTGCCACCGCTCCCCCTACGGGATCAACGGGGAGATCACCCCTCCACTTT. Amino acid sequence: CATAPPTGSTGRSPLHF. The rearrangement uses TRBV6-1 and TRBJ1-6; D is unclear. Germline loops: CDR1 MNHNS, CDR2 SASEGT. V gave up 10 bases and J gave up 10 bases, with 29 bases separating them. The CDR3 is 17 amino acids.

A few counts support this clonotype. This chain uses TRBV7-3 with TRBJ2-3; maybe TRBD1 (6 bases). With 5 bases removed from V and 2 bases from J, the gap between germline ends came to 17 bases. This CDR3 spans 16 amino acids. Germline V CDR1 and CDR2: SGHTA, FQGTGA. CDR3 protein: CASSPQGSGTTDTQYF. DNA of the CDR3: TGTGCCAGCAGCCCACAGGGAAGCGGAACCACAGATACGCAGTATTTT.

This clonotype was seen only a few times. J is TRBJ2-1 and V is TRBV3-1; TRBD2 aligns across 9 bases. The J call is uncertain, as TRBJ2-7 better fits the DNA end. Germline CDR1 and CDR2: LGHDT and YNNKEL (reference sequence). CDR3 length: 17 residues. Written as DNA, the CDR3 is TGTGCCAGCAGCCAAGATGAGGTAGCGGGGGACCCCTACGAGCAGTACTTC. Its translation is CASSQDEVAGDPYEQYF.

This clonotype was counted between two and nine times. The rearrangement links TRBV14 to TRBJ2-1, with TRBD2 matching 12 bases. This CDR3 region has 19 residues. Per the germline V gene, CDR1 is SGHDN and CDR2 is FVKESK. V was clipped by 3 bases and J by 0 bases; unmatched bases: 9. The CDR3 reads CASSQGLAGGDSSYNEQFF. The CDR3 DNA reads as TGTGCCAGCAGCCAGGGGCTAGCGGGGGGGGATAGCTCCTACAATGAGCAGTTCTTC.

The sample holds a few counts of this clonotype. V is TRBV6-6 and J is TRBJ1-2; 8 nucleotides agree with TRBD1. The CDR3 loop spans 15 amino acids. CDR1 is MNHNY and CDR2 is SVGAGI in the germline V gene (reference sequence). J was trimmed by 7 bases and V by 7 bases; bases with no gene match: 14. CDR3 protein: CASIDWQGASGGYTF. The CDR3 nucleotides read TGTGCCAGCATCGACTGGCAGGGGGCTAGTGGTGGCTACACCTTC.

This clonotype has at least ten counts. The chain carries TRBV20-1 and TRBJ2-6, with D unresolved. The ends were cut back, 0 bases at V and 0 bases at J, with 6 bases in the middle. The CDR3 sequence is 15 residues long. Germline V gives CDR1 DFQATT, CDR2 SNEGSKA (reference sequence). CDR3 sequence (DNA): TGCAGTGCTAGAGATTCGGCCTCTGGGGCCAACGTCCTGACTTTC. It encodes CSARDSASGANVLTF.

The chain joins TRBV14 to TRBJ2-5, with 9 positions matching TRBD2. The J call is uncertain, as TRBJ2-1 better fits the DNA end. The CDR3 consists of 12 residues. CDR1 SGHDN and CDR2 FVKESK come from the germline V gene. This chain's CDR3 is CASGLAIGEQFF. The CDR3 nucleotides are TGTGCCAGCGGACTAGCGATCGGTGAGCAGTTCTTC.

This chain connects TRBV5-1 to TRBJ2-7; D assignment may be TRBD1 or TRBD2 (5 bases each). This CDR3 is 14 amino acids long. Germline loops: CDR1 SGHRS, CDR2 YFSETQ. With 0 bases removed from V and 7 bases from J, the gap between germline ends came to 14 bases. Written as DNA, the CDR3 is TGCGCCAGCAGCTTGGATGAGGGGCGCCGAGAGCAGTACTTC. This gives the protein CASSLDEGRREQYF. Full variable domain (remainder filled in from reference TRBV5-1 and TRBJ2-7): KAGVTQTPRYLIKTRGQQVTLSCSPISGHRSVSWYQQTPGQGLQFLFEYFSETQRNKGNFPGRFSGRQFSNSRSEMNVSTLELGDSALYLCASSLDEGRREQYFGPGTRLTVT.

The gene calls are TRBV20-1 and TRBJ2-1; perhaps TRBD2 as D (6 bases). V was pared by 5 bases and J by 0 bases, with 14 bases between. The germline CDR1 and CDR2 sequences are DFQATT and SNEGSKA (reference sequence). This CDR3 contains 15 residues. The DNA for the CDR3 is TGCAGTGCTTGGGCGGGGCCTCTCTCCTACAATGAGCAGTTCTTC. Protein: CSAWAGPLSYNEQFF.

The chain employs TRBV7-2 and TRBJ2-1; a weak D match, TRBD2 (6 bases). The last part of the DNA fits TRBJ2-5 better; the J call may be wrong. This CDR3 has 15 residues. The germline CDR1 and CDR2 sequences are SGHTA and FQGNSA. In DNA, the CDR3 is TGTGCCAGCAGCTTAGATATGCGGGGATTGGAGACCCAGTACTTC. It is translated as CASSLDMRGLETQYF.

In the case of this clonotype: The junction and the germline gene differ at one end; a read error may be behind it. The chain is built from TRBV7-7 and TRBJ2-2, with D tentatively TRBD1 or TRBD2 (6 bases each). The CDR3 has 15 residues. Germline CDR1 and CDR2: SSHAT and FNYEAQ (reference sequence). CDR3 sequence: CASSFGGGISGELFF. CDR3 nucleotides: TGTGCTAGCAGCTTTGGAGGGGGTATTTCCGGGGAGCTGTTTTTT.

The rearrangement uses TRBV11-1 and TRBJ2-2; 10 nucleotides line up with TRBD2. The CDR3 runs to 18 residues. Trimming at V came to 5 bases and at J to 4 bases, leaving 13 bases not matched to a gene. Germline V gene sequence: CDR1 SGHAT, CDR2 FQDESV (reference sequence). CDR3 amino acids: CASSPGSGGAPLTGELFF. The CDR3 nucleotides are TGTGCCAGCAGCCCAGGAAGCGGGGGGGCCCCCCTCACCGGGGAGCTGTTTTTT.

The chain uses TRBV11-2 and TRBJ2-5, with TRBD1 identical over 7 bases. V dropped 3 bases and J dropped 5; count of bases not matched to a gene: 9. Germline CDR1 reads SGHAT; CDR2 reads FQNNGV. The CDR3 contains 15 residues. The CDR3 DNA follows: TGTGCCAGCAGCTTGGGCAGGGGGTTTGGGGAGACCCAGTACTTC. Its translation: CASSLGRGFGETQYF.

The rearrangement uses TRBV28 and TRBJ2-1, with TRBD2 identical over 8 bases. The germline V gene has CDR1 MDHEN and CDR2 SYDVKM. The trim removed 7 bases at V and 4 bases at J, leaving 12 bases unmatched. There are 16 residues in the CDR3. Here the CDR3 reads CASTVEKAGVYNEQFF. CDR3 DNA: TGTGCCAGCACCGTCGAGAAAGCGGGGGTGTACAATGAGCAGTTCTTC.

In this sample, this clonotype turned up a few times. The DNA of the CDR3 is TGTGCCAGCAGTTTCTCGCGGCCTGAGCAGTTCTTC. Its protein is CASSFSRPEQFF. V usage is TRBV12-3 or TRBV12-4 and J usage is TRBJ2-1; D gene unclear. V shed 3 bases and J shed 9 bases, with 9 bases lying between them. The CDR3 runs to 12 residues.

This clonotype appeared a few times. The CDR3 DNA reads as TGCAGCGTTGAAGGGACATTGACGGGTTCCTACAATGAGCAGTTCTTC. This encodes CSVEGTLTGSYNEQFF. The V and J genes are TRBV29-1 and TRBJ2-1; possibly TRBD1 for D (5 bases). The CDR3 extends over 16 amino acids. Germline V lookup: CDR1 SQVTM, CDR2 ANQGSEA. Trimming removed 1 base from V and 1 base from J, with 14 bases in between.

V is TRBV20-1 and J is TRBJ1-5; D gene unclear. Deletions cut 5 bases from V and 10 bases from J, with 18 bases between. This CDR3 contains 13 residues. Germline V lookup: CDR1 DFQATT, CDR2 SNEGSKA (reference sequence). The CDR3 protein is CSALSLDGNPQHF. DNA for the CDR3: TGCAGTGCTTTATCCCTTGACGGTAACCCCCAGCATTTT.

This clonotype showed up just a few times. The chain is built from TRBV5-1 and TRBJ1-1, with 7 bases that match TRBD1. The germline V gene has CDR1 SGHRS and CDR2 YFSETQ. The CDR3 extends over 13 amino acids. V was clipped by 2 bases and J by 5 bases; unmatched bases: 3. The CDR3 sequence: CASSFTGETEAFF. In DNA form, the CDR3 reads TGCGCCAGCAGCTTTACAGGGGAAACTGAAGCTTTCTTT.

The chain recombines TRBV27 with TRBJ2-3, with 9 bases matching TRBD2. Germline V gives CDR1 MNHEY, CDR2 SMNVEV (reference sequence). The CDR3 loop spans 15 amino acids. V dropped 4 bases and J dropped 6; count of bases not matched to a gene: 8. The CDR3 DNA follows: TGTGCCAGCAGTTCTACTAGCGGGCTAAAGGATACGCAGTATTTT. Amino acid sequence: CASSSTSGLKDTQYF.

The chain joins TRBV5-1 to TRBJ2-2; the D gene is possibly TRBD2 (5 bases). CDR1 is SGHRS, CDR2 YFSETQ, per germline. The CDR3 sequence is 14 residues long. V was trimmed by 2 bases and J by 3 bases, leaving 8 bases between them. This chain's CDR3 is CASSFSDYTGELFF. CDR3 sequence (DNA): TGCGCCAGCAGCTTTAGCGACTACACCGGGGAGCTGTTTTTT.

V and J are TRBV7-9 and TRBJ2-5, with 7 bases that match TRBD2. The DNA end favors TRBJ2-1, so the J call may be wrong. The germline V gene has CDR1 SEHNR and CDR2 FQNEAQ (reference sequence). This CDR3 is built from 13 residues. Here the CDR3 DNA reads TGTGCCAGCAGCTTATGGGGGAGGGATGAGCAGTTCTTC. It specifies CASSLWGRDEQFF.

CDR3 residues: CAIRSAGITDTQYF. CDR3 nucleotide sequence: TGTGCCATCAGGAGTGCGGGGATCACAGATACGCAGTATTTT. This chain joins TRBV10-3 and TRBJ2-3; D is possibly TRBD2 (6 bases). The germline gives CDR1 ENHRY, CDR2 SYGVKD. CDR3 length: 14 residues. The germline V and J ends were trimmed by 6 bases and 2 bases, with 12 bases remaining between them.

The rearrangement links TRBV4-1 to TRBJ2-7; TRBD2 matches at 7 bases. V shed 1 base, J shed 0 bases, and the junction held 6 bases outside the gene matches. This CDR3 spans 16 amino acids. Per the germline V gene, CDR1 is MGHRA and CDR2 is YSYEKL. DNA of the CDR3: TGCGCCAGCAGCCAAGTGACTAGCAGTAGCTCCTACGAGCAGTACTTC. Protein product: CASSQVTSSSSYEQYF.

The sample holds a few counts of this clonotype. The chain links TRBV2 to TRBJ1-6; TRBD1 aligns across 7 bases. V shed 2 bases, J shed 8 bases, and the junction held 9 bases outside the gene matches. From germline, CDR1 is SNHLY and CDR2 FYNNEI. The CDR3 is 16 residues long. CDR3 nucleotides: TGTGCCAGCAGTGAATCAGGGGGAAGTAATGATTCACCCCTCCACTTT. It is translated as CASSESGGSNDSPLHF.

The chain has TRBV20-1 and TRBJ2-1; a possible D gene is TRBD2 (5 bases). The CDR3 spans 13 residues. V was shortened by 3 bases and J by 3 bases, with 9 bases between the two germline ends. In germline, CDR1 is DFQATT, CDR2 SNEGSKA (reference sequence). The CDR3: CSASASNYNEQFF. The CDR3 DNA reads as TGCAGTGCTAGTGCTAGCAACTACAATGAGCAGTTCTTC.

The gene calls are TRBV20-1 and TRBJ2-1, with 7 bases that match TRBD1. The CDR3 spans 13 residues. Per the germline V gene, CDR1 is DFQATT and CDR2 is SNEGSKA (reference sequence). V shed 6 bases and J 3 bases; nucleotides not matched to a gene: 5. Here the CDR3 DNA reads TGCAGTGCAACGACAGGGCGCTACAATGAGCAGTTCTTC. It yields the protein CSATTGRYNEQFF.

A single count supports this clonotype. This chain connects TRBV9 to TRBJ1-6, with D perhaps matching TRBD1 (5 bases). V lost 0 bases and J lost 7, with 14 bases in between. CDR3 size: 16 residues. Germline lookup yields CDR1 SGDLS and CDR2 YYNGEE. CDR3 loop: CASSVAGGASNSPLHF. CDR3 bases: TGTGCCAGCAGCGTAGCGGGTGGGGCTTCCAATTCACCCCTCCACTTT. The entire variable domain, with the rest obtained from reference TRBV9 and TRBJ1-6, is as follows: DSGVTQTPKHLITATGQRVTLRCSPRSGDLSVYWYQQSLDQGLQFLIQYYNGEERAKGNILERFSAQQFPDLHSELNLSSLELGDSALYFCASSVAGGASNSPLHFGNGTRLTVT.

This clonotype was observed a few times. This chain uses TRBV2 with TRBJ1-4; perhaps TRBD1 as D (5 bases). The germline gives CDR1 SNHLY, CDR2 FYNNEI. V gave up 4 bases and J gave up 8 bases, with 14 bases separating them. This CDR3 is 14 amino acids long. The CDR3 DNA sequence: TGTGCCAGCAGTGCCGGGGGTAAAGTGGAAAAACTGTTTTTT. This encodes CASSAGGKVEKLFF.

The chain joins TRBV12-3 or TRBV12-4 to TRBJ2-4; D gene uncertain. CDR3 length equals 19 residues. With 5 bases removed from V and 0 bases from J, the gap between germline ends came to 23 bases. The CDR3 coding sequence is TGTGCCAGCAGTCCCGCCCGGGCACTAAGTTTTTTAGCCAAAAACATTCAGTACTTC. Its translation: CASSPARALSFLAKNIQYF.